The 24 T cell receptor beta chains listed next were all sequenced from one sample in a study of lung T cells in sarcoidosis with Löfgren's syndrome. TCRdb called the reads again in MiXCR, with one record for every CDR3 protein. The sample lists more than 50,000 distinct CDR3 sequences, approximately 21% occurring once. Sequences were obtained from CD4+ T cells from PBMCs. The source of these receptors is a human donor with sarcoidosis (Löfgren's syndrome or another form), or a control subject (not recorded which).

This clonotype was recorded many times. The rearrangement links TRBV28 to TRBJ2-7; TRBD1 is a possible D gene (6 bases). The CDR3 runs to 13 residues. CDR1 is MDHEN and CDR2 is SYDVKM in the germline V gene. The germline V and J ends were trimmed by 3 bases and 3 bases, with 9 bases remaining between them. CDR3 in amino acids: CASSLTGLYEQYF. The CDR3 region has the DNA TGTGCCAGCAGTTTGACAGGTCTCTACGAGCAGTACTTC.

The chain has TRBV7-9 and TRBJ2-1; a possible D gene is TRBD1 (5 bases). The CDR3 contains 14 residues. V gave up 5 bases and J gave up 8 bases, with 16 bases separating them. Germline-derived CDR1 and CDR2 are SEHNR and FQNEAQ (reference sequence). The CDR3 spells CASSPQGWVDEQFF. In DNA form, the CDR3 reads TGTGCCAGCAGCCCCCAGGGCTGGGTCGATGAGCAGTTCTTC.

The sample holds many counts of this clonotype. The chain links TRBV7-2 to TRBJ1-5; D gene ambiguous. The germline V gene encodes CDR1 SGHTA and CDR2 FQGNSA. The CDR3 contains 13 residues. Trimming cost V 1 base and J 5 bases, with 6 bases left between them. The CDR3: CASSLDRDQPQHF. The CDR3 DNA sequence: TGTGCCAGCAGCTTAGATAGGGATCAGCCCCAGCATTTT.

The gene calls are TRBV2 and TRBJ1-3; D might be TRBD1 (6 bases). CDR1 and CDR2 (germline): SNHLY, FYNNEI. The ends were cut back, 2 bases at V and 2 bases at J, with 7 bases in the middle. The CDR3 sequence is 14 residues long. The DNA for the CDR3 is TGTGCCAGCAGTGAACGGACAGCTGGAAACACCATATATTTT. It specifies CASSERTAGNTIYF.

With respect to this clonotype: A much larger clone differs by one base, so this may be a read error. V and J are TRBV4-1 and TRBJ1-5; TRBD1 is a possible D gene (6 bases). V lost 4 bases, J lost 0 bases, and 19 bases lay in between. Germline CDR1 and CDR2: MGHRA and YSYEKL. CDR3 length equals 18 residues. The CDR3 DNA sequence: TGCGCCAGCAGCCGAGATGCCGGGACAACCTTTAGCAATCAGCCCCAGCATTTT. This translates into CASSRDAGTTFSNQPQHF.

Regarding this clonotype: A much more abundant neighbour one base away suggests this may be a read error. The chain employs TRBV24-1 and TRBJ2-3, with D possibly TRBD2 on 5 matching bases. The germline V gene has CDR1 KGHDR and CDR2 SFDVKD. Trimming shortened V by 6 bases and J by 2 bases, and 14 bases separated the two germline ends. The CDR3 length is 15 residues. As DNA, the CDR3 is TGTGCCACCAGTTATTCAGCTAGCTTCACAGATACGCAGTATTTT. It encodes CATSYSASFTDTQYF.

This clonotype showed up just a few times. The chain joins TRBV4-3 to TRBJ2-7, with 10 bases that match TRBD2. This CDR3 has 17 amino acids. Germline values: CDR1 LGHNA, CDR2 YSLEER. The ends lost 0 bases at V and 4 bases at J; junction bases unmatched: 9. Here the CDR3 DNA reads TGCGCCAGCAGCCAAGATATCGAGTCTAGCGGGAGTTACGAGCAGTACTTC. Translating it yields CASSQDIESSGSYEQYF.

This rearrangement joins TRBV12-3 or TRBV12-4 to TRBJ1-5, with TRBD1 matching over 8 bases. The CDR3 loop spans 16 amino acids. V gave up 1 base and J gave up 5 bases; unmatched junction bases: 7. CDR3 sequence reads: CASSLEVDRVYQPQHF. The CDR3 nucleotides are TGTGCCAGCAGTTTAGAGGTGGACAGGGTCTATCAGCCCCAGCATTTT.

This clonotype was seen ten or more times. The chain recombines TRBV6-1 with TRBJ2-3, with a tentative D call TRBD2 (6 bases). V shed 7 bases and J shed 0 bases, with 11 bases lying between them. The germline V gene encodes CDR1 MNHNS and CDR2 SASEGT. The CDR3 totals 14 residues. The CDR3 region has the DNA TGTGCCAGCACCCTGACTAGAAGCACAGATACGCAGTATTTT. This codes for CASTLTRSTDTQYF.

In its sample, this clonotype was seen many times. J is TRBJ2-1 and V is TRBV15; 10 bases are shared with TRBD1. Germline values: CDR1 LNHNV, CDR2 YYDKDF (reference sequence). This CDR3 is 13 amino acids long. After removal of 3 bases from V and 7 bases from J, the junction contained 0 bases not matched to a gene. CDR3: CATSRDRGNEQFF. The CDR3 DNA reads TGTGCCACCAGCAGGGACAGGGGGAATGAGCAGTTCTTC.

The chain is built from TRBV7-2 and TRBJ2-5; 13 nucleotides agree with TRBD2. The trim removed 2 bases at V and 3 bases at J, leaving 3 bases unmatched. This CDR3 is built from 16 residues. Germline loops: CDR1 SGHTA, CDR2 FQGNSA. The CDR3 here is CASSLTLAGGKETQYF. The CDR3 bases are TGTGCCAGCAGCTTAACACTAGCGGGAGGGAAAGAGACCCAGTACTTC.

The chain is built from TRBV19 and TRBJ1-5, with D uncertain. CDR1 and CDR2 from the germline V gene are LNHDA and SQIVND (reference sequence). The CDR3 is made up of 15 amino acids. Trimming stripped 2 bases from V and 0 bases from J, with 8 bases between. The DNA of the CDR3 is TGTGCCAGTAGTATACGAGATAATAGCAATCAGCCCCAGCATTTT. Its translation: CASSIRDNSNQPQHF.

This clonotype was counted at least ten times. The chain has TRBV25-1 and TRBJ1-2; TRBD1 aligns across 10 bases. The junction had 3 bases not matched to a gene; V was cut back by 4 bases and J by 4 bases. Germline V lookup: CDR1 MGHDK, CDR2 SYGVNS. This CDR3 spans 14 amino acids. The CDR3 is CASSARDRGYGYTF. As DNA, the CDR3 is TGTGCCAGCAGTGCCCGGGACAGGGGCTATGGCTACACCTTC.

This clonotype has at least ten counts. The rearrangement uses TRBV27 and TRBJ1-1; no reliable D call. The germline V gene encodes CDR1 MNHEY and CDR2 SMNVEV (reference sequence). V lost 1 base and J 1 base, leaving 4 bases between the germline ends. CDR3 size: 13 residues. The CDR3 DNA reads as TGTGCCAGCAGTTTATTCAAGAACACTGAAGCTTTCTTT. Translated: CASSLFKNTEAFF.

This clonotype showed up many times. The chain combines TRBV20-1 with TRBJ1-5; D is perhaps TRBD1 (6 bases). CDR1 is DFQATT and CDR2 is SNEGSKA in the germline V gene (reference sequence). CDR3 length: 17 residues. V was trimmed by 3 bases and J by 0 bases, leaving 18 bases between them. The CDR3 loop reads CSASLVLGGYSNQPQHF. The CDR3 DNA sequence: TGCAGTGCTAGTTTAGTTCTGGGGGGCTATAGCAATCAGCCCCAGCATTTT.

This clonotype showed up just a few times. This chain joins TRBV7-9 and TRBJ2-7, with D tentatively TRBD1 (5 bases). CDR3 size: 13 residues. Deletions cut 3 bases from V and 3 bases from J, with 9 bases between. In germline, CDR1 is SEHNR, CDR2 FQNEAQ (reference sequence). Here the CDR3 DNA reads TGTGCCAGCAGCTTGGGGCAGATCTACGAGCAGTACGTC. Amino acids: CASSLGQIYEQYV.

Many counts were recorded for this clonotype. The chain has TRBV28 and TRBJ1-4; 8 positions agree with TRBD1. Trimming took 4 bases from V and 2 from J; bases not matched to a gene: 0. Germline CDR1 MDHEN, CDR2 SYDVKM. The CDR3 covers 14 residues. CDR3 residues: CASSSGGTNEKLFF. The CDR3 bases are TGTGCCAGCAGTTCAGGGGGCACTAATGAAAAACTGTTTTTT.

The genes are TRBV18 and TRBJ1-3; tentative D call: TRBD1 (5 bases). V was pared by 0 bases and J by 0 bases, with 12 bases between. The CDR3 extends over 17 amino acids. The V gene's germline CDR1 is KGHSH and CDR2 LQKENI. DNA of the CDR3: TGTGCCAGCTCACCACCAAGGGACGGTAGCTCTGGAAACACCATATATTTT. Protein product: CASSPPRDGSSGNTIYF.

In this sample, this clonotype turned up a few times. This chain connects TRBV4-1 to TRBJ2-5; 7 positions agree with TRBD1. CDR1 and CDR2 (germline): MGHRA, YSYEKL. The CDR3 is made up of 15 amino acids. V was clipped by 6 bases and J by 4 bases; unmatched bases: 11. In DNA, the CDR3 is TGCGCCAGCAGTTCCTCCACAGGGGCTGGAGAGACCCAGTACTTC. Its protein product is CASSSSTGAGETQYF.

The table lists this clonotype with a few counts. This chain uses TRBV10-3 with TRBJ2-5; D is perhaps TRBD2 (6 bases). Trimming removed 2 bases from V and 9 bases from J, with 10 bases in between. The CDR3 runs 12 residues. Germline CDR1 and CDR2: ENHRY and SYGVKD. CDR3 protein: CAISETSGSQYF. CDR3 bases: TGTGCCATCAGTGAGACAAGCGGGTCCCAGTACTTC.

The chain links TRBV5-6 to TRBJ2-7, with 9 bases lining up with TRBD1. Germline V gene lookup returns CDR1 SGHDT and CDR2 YYEEEE. The junction had 5 bases not matched to a gene; V was cut back by 4 bases and J by 3 bases. The CDR3 covers 14 residues. The CDR3 sequence: CASSPWDRVYEQYF. CDR3 nucleotides: TGTGCCAGCAGCCCGTGGGACAGGGTCTACGAGCAGTACTTC.

The chain joins TRBV6-6 to TRBJ2-3; maybe TRBD2 (7 bases). V dropped 6 bases and J dropped 8 bases, with 18 bases sitting between them. Per germline, CDR1 MNHNY and CDR2 SVGAGI (reference sequence). This CDR3 spans 14 amino acids. The CDR3 is CASRKDGGPGTQYF. The CDR3 coding sequence is TGTGCCAGCAGGAAGGACGGGGGGCCGGGTACGCAGTATTTT.

This rearrangement joins TRBV29-1 to TRBJ2-3, with 8 positions matching TRBD1. CDR1 and CDR2 from the germline V gene are SQVTM and ANQGSEA. V trimming: 7 bases; J trimming: 5 bases; junction bases outside the gene matches: 11. The CDR3 totals 14 residues. CDR3: CSARQGLRGDTQYF. In DNA form, the CDR3 reads TGCAGCGCCAGACAGGGGCTACGGGGAGATACGCAGTATTTT.

A single count supports this clonotype. The V gene is TRBV2, the J gene TRBJ1-5, with D hard to call. CDR1 is SNHLY, CDR2 FYNNEI, per germline. The CDR3 runs to 14 residues. Between the trimmed V and J ends, which lost 5 bases and 7 bases, there was a span of 15 bases. CDR3 sequence reads: CASSYGSFGQPQHF. In DNA form, the CDR3 reads TGTGCCAGCAGTTACGGCAGCTTCGGACAGCCCCAGCATTTT.